The sequence of this TCR beta chain was determined in a study of post-analysis software for immune sequencing data. The overall study: As for disease course, relapsing-remitting, secondary progressive and progressive-relapsing multiple sclerosis were all included. Study-wide points: For normalized Chao1 diversity, multiple sclerosis patients scored significantly lower than controls did.

Unique-molecular-identifier-tagged TCR beta cDNA libraries were used. When about 1 to 11 million T cells were used, they gave about 540,000 cDNA molecules. From the PCR reads, TCRdb called clonotypes with MiXCR, one entry per CDR3 protein. The sample holds fewer than 550,000 distinct CDR3 sequences, 30% to 40% seen once. Turning to this clonotype: Antigen: not known.

This clonotype originated in a girl aged 2-17 years with multiple sclerosis. Material: blood.

The CDR3 spells CVGTATGGSYNEQFF. The CDR3 coding sequence is TGTGTCGGCACCGCGACAGGGGGAAGCTACAATGAGCAGTTCTTC. The chain links TRBV6-2 or TRBV6-3 to TRBJ2-1; 9 bases are a match to TRBD1. CDR3 length: 15 residues. CDR1 and CDR2 (germline): MNHEY, SVGEGT.